This T cell receptor (beta chain) was identified during a study of breast tumors, draining lymph nodes, adjacent tissues. Study-level findings and limits: Findings are consistent with lymph node origin and intratumoral expansion of most tumor T cells. The lymph node origin of tumor T cells was framed as consistent with a hypothesis, not demonstrated. Compared with lymph nodes, tumors were less diverse; compared with nontumor tissue, more. Luminal-like breast cancer showed significantly greater tumor-nontumor repertoire similarity than basal-like breast cancer did.

This clonotype was counted at least ten times. Its antigen remains unknown. The germline V gene encodes CDR1 DFQATT and CDR2 SNEGSKA (reference sequence). CDR3 length equals 15 residues. Trimming took off 0 bases at V and 6 bases at J, with 15 bases between the two ends. TCRdb analysed the multiplex PCR reads with MiXCR anew, one entry per CDR3 protein. The table shows tens of thousands of distinct CDR3 sequences, with under 25% occurring only once. Sequenced input: breast tumor tissue. This TCR came from a female donor with breast cancer. Some clones in this sample may be carry-over from other donors' samples. This chain uses TRBV20-1 with TRBJ2-1; D is perhaps TRBD1 or TRBD2 (5 bases each). The CDR3 region is CSARDVQGDINEQFF. CDR3 sequence (DNA): TGCAGTGCTAGAGATGTTCAGGGAGACATCAATGAGCAGTTCTTC.